The 31 T cell receptor beta chains below come from one sample, sequenced in a study of T cell responses to AZD1222 COVID-19 vaccine. Libraries were prepared by immunoSEQ multiplex PCR; TCRdb keeps only in-frame clonotypes and omits some of them. This repertoire shows about 98,000 clones, roughly nine tenths found once; its top ten account for 4% to 6%. Sequencing used peripheral blood, obtained on day 0 of AZD1222 vaccination. All receptors come from an adult in good health.

This chain joins TRBV19 and TRBJ2-2; tentatively, D is TRBD1 (5 bases). V was pared by 3 bases and J by 6 bases, with 5 bases between. The CDR3 sequence is 12 residues long. Germline CDR1 is LNHDA and CDR2 is SQIVND (reference sequence). The CDR3: CASSIRAGELFF. The CDR3 nucleotides read TGTGCCAGTAGTATCAGGGCCGGGGAGCTGTTTTTT.

About this clone itself: Relative to the germline gene, one junction end is altered; a read error may explain this. The V call is TRBV19, the J call TRBJ1-5, with 8 bases identical to TRBD1. Per germline, CDR1 LNHDA and CDR2 SQIVND (reference sequence). The CDR3 runs 15 residues. In DNA, the CDR3 is TGTGCCAGTAGTCTAGACAGGGGTTTTTATCAGCCCCAGCATTTT. Amino acid sequence: CASSLDRGFYQPQHF. The entire variable domain, with the rest obtained from reference TRBV19 and TRBJ1-5, is as follows: DGGITQSPKYLFRKEGQNVTLSCEQNLNHDAMYWYRQDPGQGLRLIYYSQIVNDFQKGDIAEGYSVSREKKESFPLTVTSAQKNPTAFYLCASSLDRGFYQPQHFGDGTRLSIL.

The rearrangement joins TRBV6-5 to TRBJ1-1; 8 bases agree with TRBD1. With 6 bases clipped from V and 7 bases from J, the junction kept 10 bases outside the gene matches. Germline V gene sequence: CDR1 MNHEY, CDR2 SVGAGI. This CDR3 comprises 14 residues. The CDR3 bases are TGTGCCAGCAGGGGATCAGGGGGCTGGAATGAAGCTTTCTTT. Amino acids: CASRGSGGWNEAFF.

The V gene is TRBV28, the J gene TRBJ2-2, with D tentatively TRBD2 (7 bases). This CDR3 contains 15 residues. Trimming pared 7 bases from V and 4 bases from J, leaving 16 bases between. Germline CDR1 reads MDHEN; CDR2 reads SYDVKM. The CDR3 DNA is TGTGCCAGCACCTTGGGGGGGGCGGGCACCGGGGAGCTGTTTTTT. Translated: CASTLGGAGTGELFF.

The CDR3 DNA follows: TGTGCCAGCAGGGGGACAGGGGGCAATGAGCAGTTCTTC. This gives the protein CASRGTGGNEQFF. The V gene is TRBV6-5, the J gene TRBJ2-1; 11 nucleotides line up with TRBD1. The V and J ends lost 6 bases and 6 bases, in that order; junction bases with no gene match: 1. Germline V lookup: CDR1 MNHEY, CDR2 SVGAGI. CDR3 length: 13 amino acids.

V and J are TRBV9 and TRBJ2-5; 14 bases agree with TRBD2. In germline, CDR1 is SGDLS, CDR2 YYNGEE. Trimming cost V 2 bases and J 1 base; bases outside gene matches: 7. The CDR3 runs to 18 residues. The CDR3 DNA reads as TGTGCCAGCAGCGTGGGACTAGCGGGGGCCCCCCGCCAAGAGACCCAGTACTTC. Amino acids: CASSVGLAGAPRQETQYF.

This chain joins TRBV2 and TRBJ1-5; D unresolved. The CDR3 has 14 amino acids. V lost 1 base to trimming and J lost 11 bases, with 15 bases between them. Germline V gene data show CDR1 as SNHLY and CDR2 as FYNNEI. The CDR3 nucleotides are TGTGCCAGCAGTGAAGTGGGAGCCGGGGAAGCCCAGCATTTT. Translation: CASSEVGAGEAQHF.

V and J are TRBV28 and TRBJ2-1; D gene ambiguous. The CDR3 runs 12 residues. Germline V gene lookup returns CDR1 MDHEN and CDR2 SYDVKM. With 6 bases removed from V and 8 bases from J, the gap between germline ends came to 11 bases. The CDR3 here is CASSPGRYEQFF. In DNA, the CDR3 is TGTGCCAGCAGCCCTGGCCGCTATGAGCAGTTCTTC.

The chain links TRBV6-2 or TRBV6-3 to TRBJ1-6, with D maybe TRBD1 (5 bases). The CDR3 length is 14 residues. Trimming pared 6 bases from V and 7 bases from J, leaving 13 bases between. Per germline, CDR1 MNHEY and CDR2 SVGEGT. The chain's CDR3 is CASSPGGGNSPLHF. CDR3 nucleotides: TGTGCCAGCAGCCCCGGCGGGGGGAATTCACCCCTCCACTTT.

This clone occurred many times. The rearrangement links TRBV29-1 to TRBJ2-5, with D tentatively TRBD2 (6 bases). The germline CDR1 and CDR2 sequences are SQVTM and ANQGSEA. The CDR3 contains 14 residues. V shed 5 bases and J shed 2 bases, with 15 bases lying between them. The chain's CDR3 is CSVNSGAGQETQYF. Here the CDR3 DNA reads TGCAGCGTTAATTCGGGTGCGGGGCAAGAGACCCAGTACTTC. Together with reference TRBV29-1 and TRBJ2-5, the CDR3 gives the full variable domain: SAVISQKPSRDICQRGTSLTIQCQVDSQVTMMFWYRQQPGQSLTLIATANQGSEATYESGFVIDKFPISRPNLTFSTLTVSNMSPEDSSIYLCSVNSGAGQETQYFGPGTRLLVL.

The rearrangement links TRBV4-3 to TRBJ2-2; D call uncertain. Looked up from germline, CDR1 is LGHNA and CDR2 is YSLEER. V lost 1 base and J lost 6, with 15 bases in between. There are 16 residues in the CDR3. Here the CDR3 DNA reads TGCGCCAGCAGCCAAGGAATCCTAGAGTCGGCCGGGGAGCTGTTTTTT. This encodes CASSQGILESAGELFF.

V is TRBV10-3 and J is TRBJ1-4; a weak D match, TRBD1 (5 bases). V lost 2 bases to trimming and J lost 7 bases, with 11 bases between them. Germline V gene lookup returns CDR1 ENHRY and CDR2 SYGVKD. The CDR3 length is 14 residues. The CDR3 bases are TGTGCCATCAGTGAGGCACCAGGGACTGAAAAACTGTTTTTT. It encodes CAISEAPGTEKLFF.

The J gene is TRBJ1-2, the V gene TRBV7-2, with D possibly matching TRBD1 (5 bases). The CDR3 spans 14 residues. Trimming pared 4 bases from V and 2 bases from J, leaving 11 bases between. CDR1 is SGHTA, CDR2 FQGNSA, per germline. The DNA of the CDR3 is TGTGCCAGCAGCTGGAGACAGTCCAACTATGGCTACACCTTC. Protein sequence: CASSWRQSNYGYTF.

This chain links TRBV2 with TRBJ1-3; unclear D gene. Germline values: CDR1 SNHLY, CDR2 FYNNEI. Trimming pared 5 bases from V and 0 bases from J, leaving 14 bases between. This CDR3 has 16 amino acids. The CDR3 loop is CASSSEPPISGNTIYF. CDR3 bases: TGTGCCAGCAGTTCAGAACCTCCAATCTCTGGAAACACCATATATTTT. Supplemented by reference TRBV2 and TRBJ1-3, the full variable domain reads EPEVTQTPSHQVTQMGQEVILRCVPISNHLYFYWYRQILGQKVEFLVSFYNNEISEKSEIFDDQFSVERPDGSNFTLKIRSTKLEDSAMYFCASSSEPPISGNTIYFGEGSWLTVV.

The CDR3 spells CASSETGGHDTEAFF. The DNA for the CDR3 is TGTGCCAGCTCTGAAACAGGGGGCCACGACACTGAAGCTTTCTTT. V usage is TRBV6-6 and J usage is TRBJ1-1; 9 bases map to TRBD1. CDR3 length: 15 residues. Germline loops: CDR1 MNHNY, CDR2 SVGAGI (reference sequence). V lost 8 bases to trimming and J lost 3 bases; unmatched junction nucleotides: 10.

The chain couples TRBV2 to TRBJ1-2; D perhaps matches TRBD1 (5 bases). The CDR3 loop spans 14 amino acids. In germline, CDR1 is SNHLY, CDR2 FYNNEI. The V end lost 4 bases, the J end lost 4 bases, and 13 bases lay between the germline ends. CDR3 sequence (DNA): TGTGCCAGCAGTGGTACAGGTCTCACCTATGGCTACACCTTC. Translated: CASSGTGLTYGYTF.

V and J are TRBV5-1 and TRBJ1-1; 12 bases match TRBD1. This CDR3 has 17 residues. With 2 bases clipped from V and 9 bases from J, the junction kept 14 bases outside the gene matches. Germline V lookup: CDR1 SGHRS, CDR2 YFSETQ. The DNA of the CDR3 is TGCGCCAGCAGCTTAGCCGGGACAGGGGGCCTACCAGCTCAAGCTTTCTTT. Protein: CASSLAGTGGLPAQAFF.

CDR3 DNA: TGTGCCAGCAGTTTTAACCTTATGAGGGATAACTATGGCTACACCTTC. Translation gives CASSFNLMRDNYGYTF. The chain combines TRBV6-5 with TRBJ1-2, with unresolved D. CDR3 length equals 16 residues. Deletions cut 4 bases from V and 1 base from J, with 16 bases between. Germline CDR1 is MNHEY and CDR2 is SVGAGI.

In regard to this clone: Additional DNA sequences in this sample encode the identical CDR3. The chain carries TRBV30 and TRBJ1-6; D remains ambiguous. The V end lost 0 bases, the J end lost 7 bases, and 7 bases lay between the germline ends. Germline V gene lookup returns CDR1 GTSNPN and CDR2 SVGIG (reference sequence). There are 13 residues in the CDR3. CDR3: CAWSVPGNSPLHF. CDR3 DNA sequence: TGTGCCTGGAGTGTACCGGGGAATTCACCCCTCCACTTT.

The V gene is TRBV11-2, the J gene TRBJ1-1; 8 bases align to TRBD1. J was trimmed by 8 bases and V by 1 base; bases with no gene match: 6. This CDR3 is 14 amino acids long. Per the germline V gene, CDR1 is SGHAT and CDR2 is FQNNGV. CDR3: CASSLAHRTGEAFF. CDR3 bases: TGTGCCAGCAGCTTAGCCCATAGGACAGGGGAAGCTTTCTTT. Supplemented by reference TRBV11-2 and TRBJ1-1, the full variable domain reads EAGVAQSPRYKIIEKRQSVAFWCNPISGHATLYWYQQILGQGPKLLIQFQNNGVVDDSQLPKDRFSAERLKGVDSTLKIQPAKLEDSAVYLCASSLAHRTGEAFFGQGTRLTVV.

The chain couples TRBV6-4 to TRBJ2-7; TRBD2 might be the D (5 bases). Germline V gene sequence: CDR1 MRHNA, CDR2 SNTAGT. The CDR3 consists of 12 residues. V lost 9 bases to trimming and J lost 2 bases, with 11 bases between them. CDR3 protein: CARNRGTYEQYF. CDR3 DNA: TGTGCCAGAAACCGGGGAACCTACGAGCAGTACTTC.

The rearrangement joins TRBV11-3 to TRBJ2-1; TRBD2 aligns across 14 bases. CDR3 size: 16 residues. The V gene's germline CDR1 is SGHNT and CDR2 YENEEA. The ends lost 3 bases at V and 3 bases at J; junction bases unmatched: 1. The DNA of the CDR3 is TGTGCCAGCAGCTTGGGACTAGCGGGGGTCTACAATGAGCAGTTCTTC. Encoded protein: CASSLGLAGVYNEQFF.

The chain employs TRBV18 and TRBJ2-2; 8 bases line up with TRBD2. The CDR3 consists of 16 residues. Trimming removed 2 bases from V and 10 bases from J; junction bases left unmatched: 12. CDR1 KGHSH and CDR2 LQKENI come from the germline V gene. As DNA, the CDR3 is TGTGCCAGCTCACCAAAGGCGGGAGGAGGTCTGGTGGAGCTGTTTTTT. Its protein product is CASSPKAGGGLVELFF.

The CDR3 sequence is CASSGQGLAGTGELFF. The CDR3 DNA reads as TGTGCCAGCAGCGGCCAGGGACTAGCGGGGACCGGGGAGCTGTTTTTT. The V call is TRBV7-2, the J call TRBJ2-2, with 13 bases matching TRBD2. The J segment lost 5 bases and the V segment lost 5 bases, leaving 5 bases of the junction unmatched. This CDR3 has 16 residues. CDR1 is SGHTA and CDR2 is FQGNSA in the germline V gene.

In nucleotides, the CDR3 is TGTGCCAGCACCTCAGCAGGGGTTTCCGAGCAGTACTTC. This gives the protein CASTSAGVSEQYF. The chain recombines TRBV12-3 or TRBV12-4 with TRBJ2-7; perhaps TRBD1 as D (6 bases). Trimming took off 7 bases at V and 6 bases at J, with 16 bases between the two ends. This CDR3 has 13 amino acids.

The V and J genes are TRBV28 and TRBJ1-6; D is uncertain. Germline V gene lookup returns CDR1 MDHEN and CDR2 SYDVKM. V lost 3 bases and J 6 bases, leaving 3 bases between the germline ends. This CDR3 has 12 amino acids. The CDR3 here is CASSFSNSPLHF. CDR3 nucleotides: TGTGCCAGCAGTTTTTCTAATTCACCCCTCCACTTT. The variable domain in full, with the rest retrieved from reference TRBV28 and TRBJ1-6, is DVKVTQSSRYLVKRTGEKVFLECVQDMDHENMFWYRQDPGLGLRLIYFSYDVKMKEKGDIPEGYSVSREKKERFSLILESASTNQTSMYLCASSFSNSPLHFGNGTRLTVT.

This chain joins TRBV18 and TRBJ1-5; D might be TRBD1 (5 bases). The V end was cut by 3 bases, the J end by 9 bases, with 12 bases between. The germline V gene has CDR1 KGHSH and CDR2 LQKENI. The CDR3 extends over 13 amino acids. CDR3 DNA sequence: TGTGCCAGCTCACCGGACACGATATCGCCCCAGCATTTT. Translating gives CASSPDTISPQHF.

The V gene is TRBV9, the J gene TRBJ2-2; a weak D match, TRBD1 (5 bases). V lost 3 bases and J lost 7, with 7 bases in between. The CDR3 is 12 residues long. The V gene's germline CDR1 is SGDLS and CDR2 YYNGEE. The CDR3 sequence is CASSERGGELFF. CDR3 nucleotide sequence: TGTGCCAGCAGCGAAAGGGGCGGGGAGCTGTTTTTT.

In regard to this clone: One junction end does not reproduce the germline sequence, and a read error may be involved. V usage is TRBV7-7 and J usage is TRBJ2-7; D unclear. The CDR3 is 15 residues long. The germline V gene has CDR1 SSHAT and CDR2 FNYEAQ (reference sequence). The CDR3 reads CASSPDSLGSYEQYF. The CDR3 nucleotides are TGTGCTAGCAGCCCAGACTCGCTGGGGTCCTACGAGCAGTACTTC. Combining the CDR3 with reference TRBV7-7 and TRBJ2-7 gives the whole variable domain GAGVSQSPRYKVTKRGQDVTLRCDPISSHATLYWYQQALGQGPEFLTYFNYEAQPDKSGLPSDRFSAERPEGSISTLTIQRTEQRDSAMYRCASSPDSLGSYEQYFGPGTRLTVT.

This clone was seen a single time. The genes are TRBV4-2 and TRBJ2-5; D unresolved. V dropped 4 bases and J dropped 0 bases, with 9 bases sitting between them. The CDR3 loop spans 14 amino acids. The germline V gene has CDR1 LGHNA and CDR2 YNFKEQ. This CDR3 reads CASSPPGYQETQYF. CDR3 nucleotide sequence: TGTGCCAGCAGCCCCCCCGGGTACCAAGAGACCCAGTACTTC.

This sequence joins TRBV16 and TRBJ1-5; the D gene is possibly TRBD1 (5 bases). The V end lost 0 bases, the J end lost 6 bases, and 9 bases lay between the germline ends. The CDR3 sequence is 14 residues long. Germline-derived CDR1 and CDR2 are KGHSY and FQNENV. The CDR3, as DNA: TGTGCCAGCAGCCAATCACAGGTGGGTCAGCCCCAGCATTTT. Amino acid sequence: CASSQSQVGQPQHF. The complete variable domain, with remaining parts taken from reference TRBV16 and TRBJ1-5, reads GEEVAQTPKHLVRGEGQKAKLYCAPIKGHSYVFWYQQVLKNEFKFLISFQNENVFDETGMPKERFSAKCLPNSPCSLEIQATKLEDSAVYFCASSQSQVGQPQHFGDGTRLSIL.